This T cell receptor beta chain originates from a study of T cells after yellow fever vaccination (dated 2019 in TCRdb). Regarding the research as a whole: The SMART-Seq v4 Ultra Low Input RNA kit was used to prepare libraries from fractions with low cell numbers. The cohort comprised two healthy male donors, one aged 18 to 30 and one aged 30 to 40 years. Bulk TCR alpha and beta repertoires were sequenced longitudinally to track T-cell clones before and after primary and booster YFV17D yellow fever vaccination. Blood was drawn at multiple timepoints before and after primary and secondary immunization, with bulk PBMC replicates and cell subsets isolated.

TCR cDNA was made using 5'RACE template switching, a step that added a universal primer site and unique molecular identifiers. Priming for cDNA synthesis came from both the TCR alpha and TCR beta constant segments. Library amplification used two PCR steps, and the second PCR step added sample barcodes and sequencing adapters. Sequencing of libraries was performed on Illumina HiSeq 2500 (2x100 bp) or NovaSeq (2x150 bp). The paper's data handling went like this. Reads were demultiplexed and collapsed into UMI consensus sequences with MIGEC, and V(D)J alignment was performed with MiXCR. Clonotypes responding to the vaccine were identified with edgeR on replicate PBMC samples, with the criteria of FDR below 0.01 and a log2 fold change above 5 up to day 15. Each bulk clonotype received a CD4 or CD8 identity based on whether the sequenced CD4 or CD8 repertoire contained that clonotype at higher abundance. TCRdb redid the processing of the public reads, applying fastp at Q25 and MiXCR, and retained in-frame beta chains. Entries that share a CDR3 protein sequence are merged under the most common genes and DNA. TCRdb, not the original authors, processed these V and J calls. The sample profile shows under 300,000 distinct CDR3 sequences; 6.5% to 8.5% of them were found once. Clones ranked in the top ten supply over 0.65% of the sample.

This clonotype is categorized as medium-sized (0.01 to 0.1%). No antigen is known for it. No much larger clone exists at a distance of one base, and base qualities are not known. Per the publication, the treatment or condition label means: live attenuated yellow fever vaccine strain. PBMCs were isolated from peripheral blood using a standard Ficoll-Paque protocol. Dynabeads CD4 and CD8 positive selection kits were used to isolate CD4 and CD8 T-cell fractions. TriZol was used to extract RNA from bulk PBMCs, CD4 and CD8 fractions, and dextramer-positive and dextramer-negative fractions. The CDR3 has 14 amino acids, counting the end cysteine and phenylalanine. The sequence is cut down to CDR3 DNA, 42 bases in frame from base 1. V is pruned by 5 bases and J by 3 bases, leaving 6 bases of the junction without a gene match. For CDR1 and CDR2, the germline V gene lists MDHEN and SYDVKM. The full study reports these points: FACS-sorted repertoires could contain abundant contaminating clonotypes from the bulk population, so computational filtering was required. A small fraction of clonotypes showed up in both the CD4 and CD8 compartments, probably as a result of convergent recombination. The secondary T-cell response was weaker than the primary response but faster, peaking on day 5 instead of day 15. After the booster, most of the clones that had expanded following primary vaccination were detected again (almost 98% of CD4 and 80% to 90% of CD8), which suggests that memory was broadly maintained. Only two donors were included in the study, so the extent to which the findings can be generalized is limited.

This receptor was obtained from a man under 40 who received the YFV17D yellow fever vaccine. This specimen consisted of CD4+ T cells sorted from PBMCs, obtained 15 days after the yellow fever booster vaccination. The chain links TRBV28 with TRBJ2-7, and TRBD1 aligns with 8 junction nucleotides. The CDR3 reads as follows: CASSPGQGVYEQYF. The bases are TGTGCCAGCAGTCCCGGACAGGGAGTCTACGAGCAGTACTTC.